One and the same sample provided the 22 T cell receptor beta chains below, sequenced in a study of regulatory T cells in long-lasting Graves disease. Building of the TCR beta libraries involved iRepertoire HTBI primers and Arm-PCR of CDR3 regions. Each CDR3 protein is one row after TCRdb ran MiXCR on the multiplex PCR reads. The data contain roughly 610,000 distinct CDR3 sequences, around 17% of them singletons. The time point here: newly diagnosed GD, antithyroid drugs for less than 3 months. With RNA extracted from PBMCs as input, the TCR library was made. Separately, the same data were catalogued under a study of T cells in Graves' hyperthyroidism and ophthalmopathy.

This material consisted of peripheral blood mononuclear cells (PBMCs), taken at new diagnosis, from a patient treated with antithyroid drugs. These TCRs come from a woman aged 25-40 years with Graves disease.

V is TRBV9 and J is TRBJ1-3; TRBD1 agrees at 10 bases. Trimming removed 4 bases from V and 8 bases from J; junction bases left unmatched: 9. Germline assignment: CDR1 SGDLS and CDR2 YYNGEE. CDR3 length: 15 amino acids. In DNA form, the CDR3 reads TGTGCCAGCAGCTCCTGGACAGGGGGTCGAGACACCATATATTTT. Protein product: CASSSWTGGRDTIYF.

This clonotype was seen many times. The CDR3 nucleotides are TGTGCCAGCAGGCGGACCGTCCACGGCAATGAGCAGTTCTTC. This sequence encodes CASRRTVHGNEQFF. The chain combines TRBV6-1 with TRBJ2-1; D is undetermined. V shed 6 bases and J shed 6 bases, with 15 bases lying between them. Germline V CDR1 and CDR2: MNHNS, SASEGT. This CDR3 contains 14 residues.

The chain links TRBV7-3 to TRBJ2-6; D gene ambiguous. The CDR3 runs 16 residues. Germline CDR1 and CDR2: SGHTA and FQGTGA. V was cut by 1 base and J by 3 bases, with 10 bases left in between. For the CDR3, the DNA is TGTGCCAGCAGCTTAAATCCCGCCGGTGGGGCCAACGTCCTGACTTTC. It encodes CASSLNPAGGANVLTF.

The sample holds many counts of this clonotype. V and J are TRBV28 and TRBJ2-7; a possible D gene is TRBD2 (6 bases). V was shortened by 3 bases and J by 3 bases, with 12 bases between the two germline ends. Germline loops: CDR1 MDHEN, CDR2 SYDVKM. The CDR3 is 14 residues long. CDR3 in amino acids: CASSLRDLFYEQYF. The CDR3 region has the DNA TGTGCCAGCAGTTTGCGGGACTTGTTCTACGAGCAGTACTTC.

This clonotype was recorded a few times. J is TRBJ2-7 and V is TRBV7-9; the D call may be TRBD1 or TRBD2 (5 bases each). The ends were cut back, 6 bases at V and 3 bases at J, with 15 bases in the middle. In germline, CDR1 is SEHNR, CDR2 FQNEAQ (reference sequence). The CDR3 contains 14 residues. Here the CDR3 DNA reads TGTGCCAGCAGTCGGGACGCGGTCCGCTACGAGCAGTACTTC. This translates into CASSRDAVRYEQYF. Full variable domain (remainder filled in from reference TRBV7-9 and TRBJ2-7): DTGVSQNPRHKITKRGQNVTFRCDPISEHNRLYWYRQTLGQGPEFLTYFQNEAQLEKSRLLSDRFSAERPKGSFSTLEIQRTEQGDSAMYLCASSRDAVRYEQYFGPGTRLTVT.

The CDR3 here is CAWSVRWGTGTDTEAFF. The CDR3, as DNA: TGTGCCTGGAGTGTACGATGGGGGACAGGGACCGACACTGAAGCTTTCTTT. The chain employs TRBV30 and TRBJ1-1; 9 bases map to TRBD1. The length of the CDR3 is 17 residues. Germline CDR1 reads GTSNPN; CDR2 reads SVGIG (reference sequence). V dropped 0 bases and J dropped 3; count of bases not matched to a gene: 11.

This clonotype came up many times. V usage is TRBV18 and J usage is TRBJ2-1; 8 nucleotides match TRBD2. The CDR3 spans 15 residues. Germline values: CDR1 KGHSH, CDR2 LQKENI. The V gene end was trimmed by 3 bases and the J gene end by 7 bases; junction bases not matched to a gene: 8. DNA for the CDR3: TGTGCCAGCTCACCCGGCGGGAGGCCAGGGAATGAGCAGTTCTTC. It is translated as CASSPGGRPGNEQFF.

The chain links TRBV28 to TRBJ2-5; D is uncertain. Germline V gene lookup returns CDR1 MDHEN and CDR2 SYDVKM. The CDR3 runs 11 residues. Trimming stripped 5 bases from V and 6 bases from J, with 7 bases between. The CDR3 region is CASSAPKTQYF. The CDR3 nucleotides are TGTGCCAGCAGTGCCCCTAAGACCCAGTACTTC.

This clonotype has at least ten counts. This chain links TRBV11-2 with TRBJ2-7; the match to TRBD2 covers 9 bases. The CDR3 is 15 amino acids. Germline-derived CDR1 and CDR2 are SGHAT and FQNNGV. The junction had 9 bases not matched to a gene; V was cut back by 6 bases and J by 3 bases. The CDR3 here is CASRFKTSGHYEQYF. DNA for the CDR3: TGTGCCAGCAGGTTTAAGACTAGCGGACACTACGAGCAGTACTTC. The whole variable domain, remainder taken from reference TRBV11-2 and TRBJ2-7, is EAGVAQSPRYKIIEKRQSVAFWCNPISGHATLYWYQQILGQGPKLLIQFQNNGVVDDSQLPKDRFSAERLKGVDSTLKIQPAKLEDSAVYLCASRFKTSGHYEQYFGPGTRLTVT.

CDR3 loop: CASGTSGNPSPNEQFF. DNA of the CDR3: TGTGCCAGTGGGACTAGCGGGAACCCCAGTCCCAATGAGCAGTTCTTC. V is TRBV19 and J is TRBJ2-1; 13 bases are shared with TRBD2. The germline V gene encodes CDR1 LNHDA and CDR2 SQIVND (reference sequence). The V gene end was trimmed by 8 bases and the J gene end by 6 bases; junction bases not matched to a gene: 10. CDR3 length equals 16 residues. Filled out from reference TRBV19 and TRBJ2-1, the complete variable domain reads DGGITQSPKYLFRKEGQNVTLSCEQNLNHDAMYWYRQDPGQGLRLIYYSQIVNDFQKGDIAEGYSVSREKKESFPLTVTSAQKNPTAFYLCASGTSGNPSPNEQFFGPGTRLTVL.

This clonotype has a handful of counts. A much larger clone lies one base from this, so it may be a read error. The rearrangement links TRBV11-2 to TRBJ2-2; weak D call: TRBD2 (5 bases). Germline CDR1 and CDR2: SGHAT and FQNNGV. The CDR3 has 15 residues. This CDR3 reads CANSFSGMNTGELFF. CDR3 bases: TGTGCCAACAGCTTCTCCGGGATGAACACCGGGGAGCTGTTTTTT.

With regard to this clonotype: A read error may be the cause here, since a much bigger clone is one base away. J is TRBJ1-1 and V is TRBV6-1; maybe TRBD1 (6 bases). The germline gives CDR1 MNHNS, CDR2 SASEGT. The CDR3 length is 13 residues. Trimming took off 10 bases at V and 1 base at J, with 13 bases between the two ends. CDR3 DNA sequence: TGTGCCAACCCCCGGACAGCGAACACTGAAGCTTTCTTT. Encoded protein: CANPRTANTEAFF.

This clonotype has a handful of counts. The genes are TRBV14 and TRBJ1-6; D unclear. Germline CDR1 and CDR2: SGHDN and FVKESK. Trimming removed 4 bases from V and 0 bases from J, with 10 bases in between. This CDR3 region has 16 residues. CDR3 in DNA: TGTGCCAGCAGCCGTCTCGTGAGCTCCTATAATTCACCCCTCCACTTT. Translation: CASSRLVSSYNSPLHF. The full variable domain, its missing parts supplied by reference TRBV14 and TRBJ1-6, is EAGVTQFPSHSVIEKGQTVTLRCDPISGHDNLYWYRRVMGKEIKFLLHFVKESKQDESGMPNNRFLAERTGGTYSTLKVQPAELEDSGVYFCASSRLVSSYNSPLHFGNGTRLTVT.

Many counts were recorded for this clonotype. The rearrangement links TRBV2 to TRBJ2-1; no firm D call. Germline V gene data show CDR1 as SNHLY and CDR2 as FYNNEI. V was cut by 10 bases and J by 4 bases, with 17 bases left in between. The CDR3 spans 14 residues. CDR3 DNA sequence: TGTGCCACCCAGAATCAAATTCCTTACAATGAGCAGTTCTTC. Translated: CATQNQIPYNEQFF.

This clonotype has only a few counts. The chain links TRBV11-3 to TRBJ2-6, with D possibly TRBD2 on 7 matching bases. CDR1 SGHNT and CDR2 YENEEA come from the germline V gene. V was shortened by 4 bases and J by 1 base, with 17 bases between the two germline ends. This CDR3 is 18 amino acids long. CDR3 in amino acids: CASSSPSGGRSGANVLTF. The CDR3, as DNA: TGTGCCAGCAGCTCCCCGTCGGGGGGCCGTTCTGGGGCCAACGTCCTGACTTTC.

This clonotype was recorded at least ten times. The chain combines TRBV7-9 with TRBJ1-5; D gene uncertain. The CDR3 has 15 amino acids. V was clipped by 5 bases and J by 5 bases, with 16 bases between them. Germline V gene sequence: CDR1 SEHNR, CDR2 FQNEAQ (reference sequence). This CDR3 is CASSPDKGGYQPQHF. The CDR3 DNA follows: TGTGCCAGCAGCCCCGACAAGGGAGGTTATCAGCCCCAGCATTTT. Full variable domain (remainder filled in from reference TRBV7-9 and TRBJ1-5): DTGVSQNPRHKITKRGQNVTFRCDPISEHNRLYWYRQTLGQGPEFLTYFQNEAQLEKSRLLSDRFSAERPKGSFSTLEIQRTEQGDSAMYLCASSPDKGGYQPQHFGDGTRLSIL.

This clonotype occurred a few times. The chain uses TRBV30 and TRBJ2-6; D not resolved. The germline CDR1 and CDR2 sequences are GTSNPN and SVGIG (reference sequence). The CDR3 runs to 15 residues. Trimming removed 8 bases at V and 3 bases at J, with 17 bases between. The chain's CDR3 is CAGPTVTVGANVLTF. Here the CDR3 DNA reads TGTGCCGGACCAACGGTTACGGTTGGGGCCAACGTCCTGACTTTC.

This clonotype was counted ten times or more. This chain links TRBV28 with TRBJ2-7; 16 bases align to TRBD2. V gave up 4 bases and J gave up 4 bases; unmatched junction bases: 10. This CDR3 is 18 amino acids long. CDR1 MDHEN and CDR2 SYDVKM come from the germline V gene. In DNA, the CDR3 is TGTGCCAGCAGTTCTCCCGGGACTAGCGGGAGGGAAGGATACGAGCAGTACTTC. Encoded protein: CASSSPGTSGREGYEQYF.

This chain uses TRBV4-2 with TRBJ2-7, with 8 bases identical to TRBD1. Germline CDR1 and CDR2: LGHNA and YNFKEQ. With V trimmed by 6 bases and J by 2 bases, 12 bases remained unmatched. The CDR3 length is 16 residues. Written as DNA, the CDR3 is TGTGCCAGCAGTCCGCAGGGGGCTTTAGGCCCCTACGAGCAGTACTTC. Translated: CASSPQGALGPYEQYF.

The chain is built from TRBV20-1 and TRBJ1-3; unclear D gene. The V end was cut by 3 bases, the J end by 2 bases, with 8 bases between. CDR1 DFQATT and CDR2 SNEGSKA come from the germline V gene (reference sequence). CDR3 length: 13 residues. CDR3 nucleotide sequence: TGCAGTGCTAGTAAGAACCCTGGAAACACCATATATTTT. Protein product: CSASKNPGNTIYF.

This clonotype has just a few counts. This chain joins TRBV11-2 and TRBJ2-6; D not resolved. Trimming cost V 1 base and J 2 bases, with 6 bases left between them. The CDR3 is 15 amino acids. Germline CDR1 and CDR2: SGHAT and FQNNGV. The CDR3 protein is CASSLGRAGANVLTF. For the CDR3, the DNA is TGTGCCAGCAGCTTAGGGAGAGCTGGGGCCAACGTCCTGACTTTC.

This clonotype has a handful of counts. The chain links TRBV3-1 to TRBJ2-2; 8 nucleotides agree with TRBD1. The CDR3 contains 14 residues. CDR1 is LGHDT, CDR2 YNNKEL, per germline (reference sequence). V was clipped by 4 bases and J by 7 bases; unmatched bases: 5. CDR3 residues: CASSPRGLGGELFF. The CDR3 DNA follows: TGTGCCAGCAGCCCCAGGGGGCTGGGCGGGGAGCTGTTTTTT.